This T cell receptor beta chain was identified during a study of shared clonotypes between healthy human individuals. The wider study: CD4 naive and CD4 memory each took three plates per donor, while CD8 naive took two and CD8 memory one.

Naive CD8 cells, CD45RO-negative and positively selected for CCR7, excluded terminally differentiated effector memory CD45RA+ cells. The protocol was immunoSEQ multiplex PCR, while the TCRdb copy is restricted to in-frame clones and leaves out a portion. The table lists about 2.1 million clones, approximately 94% of them singletons. Germline values: CDR1 LGHNA, CDR2 YNFKEQ. CDR3 length equals 19 residues. V lost 0 bases, J lost 3 bases, and 22 bases lay in between. The sequenced sample was naive CD8+ T cells from PBMCs. This sequence joins TRBV4-2 and TRBJ2-3; perhaps TRBD1 as D (6 bases). This TCR derives from a man between 18 and 29 years old in good health. Some clones in this sample may be carry-over from other donors' samples. In DNA, the CDR3 is TGTGCCAGCAGCCAAGAAATACGACCATCCACAGGGTCGACAGATACGCAGTATTTT. As protein: CASSQEIRPSTGSTDTQYF.